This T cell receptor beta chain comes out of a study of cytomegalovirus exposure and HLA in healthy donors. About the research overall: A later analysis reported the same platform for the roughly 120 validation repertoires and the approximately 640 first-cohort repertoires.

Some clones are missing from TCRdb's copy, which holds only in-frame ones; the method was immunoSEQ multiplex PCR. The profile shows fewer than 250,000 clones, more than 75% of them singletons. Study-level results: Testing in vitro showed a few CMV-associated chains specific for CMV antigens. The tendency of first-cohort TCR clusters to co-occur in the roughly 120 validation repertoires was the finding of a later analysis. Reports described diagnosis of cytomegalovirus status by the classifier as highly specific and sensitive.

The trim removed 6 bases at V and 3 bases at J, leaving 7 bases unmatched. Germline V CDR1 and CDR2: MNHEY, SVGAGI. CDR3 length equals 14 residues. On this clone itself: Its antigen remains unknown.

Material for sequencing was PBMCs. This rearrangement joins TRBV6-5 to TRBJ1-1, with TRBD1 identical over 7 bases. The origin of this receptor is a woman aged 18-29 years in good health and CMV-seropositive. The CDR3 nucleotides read TGTGCCAGCAGGTCGACAGGGCTGGACACTGAAGCTTTCTTT. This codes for CASRSTGLDTEAFF.